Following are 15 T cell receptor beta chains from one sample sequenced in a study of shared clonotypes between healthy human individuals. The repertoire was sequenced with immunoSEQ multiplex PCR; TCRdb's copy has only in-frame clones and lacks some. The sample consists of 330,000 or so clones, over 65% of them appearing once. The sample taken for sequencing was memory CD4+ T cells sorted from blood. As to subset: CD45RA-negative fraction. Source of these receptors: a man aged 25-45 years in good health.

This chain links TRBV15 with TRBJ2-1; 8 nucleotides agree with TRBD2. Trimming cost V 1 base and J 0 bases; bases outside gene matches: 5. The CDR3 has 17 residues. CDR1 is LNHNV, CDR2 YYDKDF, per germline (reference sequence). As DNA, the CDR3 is TGTGCCACCAGCAGAGCGAAGAGCGGGAGCTCCTACAATGAGCAGTTCTTC. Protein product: CATSRAKSGSSYNEQFF.

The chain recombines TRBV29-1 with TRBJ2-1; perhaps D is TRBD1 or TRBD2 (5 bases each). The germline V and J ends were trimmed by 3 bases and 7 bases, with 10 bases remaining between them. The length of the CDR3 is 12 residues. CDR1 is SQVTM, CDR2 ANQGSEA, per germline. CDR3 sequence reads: CSVDSGRNEQFF. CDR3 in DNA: TGCAGCGTTGATTCGGGGCGGAATGAGCAGTTCTTC.

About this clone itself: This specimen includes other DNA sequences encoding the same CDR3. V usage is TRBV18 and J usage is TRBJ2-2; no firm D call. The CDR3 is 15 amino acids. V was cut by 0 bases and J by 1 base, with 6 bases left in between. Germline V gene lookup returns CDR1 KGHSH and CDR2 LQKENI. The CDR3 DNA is TGTGCCAGCTCACCACCGGGTCGGAACACCGGGGAGCTGTTTTTT. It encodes CASSPPGRNTGELFF.

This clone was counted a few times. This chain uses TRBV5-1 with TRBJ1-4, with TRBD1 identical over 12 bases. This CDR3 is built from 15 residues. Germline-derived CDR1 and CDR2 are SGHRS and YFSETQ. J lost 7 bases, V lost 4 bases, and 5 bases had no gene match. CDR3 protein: CASSPGQGAAEKLFF. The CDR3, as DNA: TGCGCCAGCAGCCCGGGACAGGGGGCAGCTGAAAAACTGTTTTTT.

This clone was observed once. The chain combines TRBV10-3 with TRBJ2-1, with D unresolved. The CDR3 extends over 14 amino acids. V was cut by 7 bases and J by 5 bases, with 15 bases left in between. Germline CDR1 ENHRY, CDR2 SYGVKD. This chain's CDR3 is CAINDPRGNNEQFF. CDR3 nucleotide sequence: TGTGCCATCAACGACCCGCGAGGAAACAATGAGCAGTTCTTC.

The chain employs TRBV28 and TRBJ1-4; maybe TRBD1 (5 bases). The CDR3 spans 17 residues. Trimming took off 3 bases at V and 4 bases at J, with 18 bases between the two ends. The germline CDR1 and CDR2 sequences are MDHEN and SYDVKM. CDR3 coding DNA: TGTGCCAGCAGTTTGTGGGGCAGGGAGGCGGGTAATGAAAAACTGTTTTTT. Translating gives CASSLWGREAGNEKLFF.

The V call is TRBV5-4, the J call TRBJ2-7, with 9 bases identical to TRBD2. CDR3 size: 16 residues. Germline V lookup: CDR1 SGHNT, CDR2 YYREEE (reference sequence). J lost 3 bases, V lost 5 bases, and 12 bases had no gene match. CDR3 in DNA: TGTGCCAGCAGTTCCCCTTCGGCGGGAGGGAACTACGAGCAGTACTTC. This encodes CASSSPSAGGNYEQYF.

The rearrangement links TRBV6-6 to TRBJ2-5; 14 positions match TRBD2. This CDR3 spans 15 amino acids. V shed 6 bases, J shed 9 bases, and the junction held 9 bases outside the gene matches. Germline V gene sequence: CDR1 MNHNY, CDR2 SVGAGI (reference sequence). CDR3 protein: CASSLPGLAGAAQYF. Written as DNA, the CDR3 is TGTGCCAGCAGCCTACCGGGACTAGCGGGAGCGGCCCAGTACTTC.

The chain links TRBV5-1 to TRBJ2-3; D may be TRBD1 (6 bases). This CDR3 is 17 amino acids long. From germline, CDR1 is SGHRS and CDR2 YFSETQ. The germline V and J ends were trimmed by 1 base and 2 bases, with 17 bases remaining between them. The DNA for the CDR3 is TGCGCCAGCAGCTTGCGTTGGCCCCAGGGGTTCACAGATACGCAGTATTTT. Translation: CASSLRWPQGFTDTQYF.

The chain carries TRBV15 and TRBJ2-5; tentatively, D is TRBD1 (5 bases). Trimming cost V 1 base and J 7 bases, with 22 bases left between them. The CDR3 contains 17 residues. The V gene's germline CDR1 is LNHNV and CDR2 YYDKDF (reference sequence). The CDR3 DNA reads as TGTGCCACCAGCAGAGTGAACAATCAGGGAAGCCTCGGGACCCAGTACTTC. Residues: CATSRVNNQGSLGTQYF.

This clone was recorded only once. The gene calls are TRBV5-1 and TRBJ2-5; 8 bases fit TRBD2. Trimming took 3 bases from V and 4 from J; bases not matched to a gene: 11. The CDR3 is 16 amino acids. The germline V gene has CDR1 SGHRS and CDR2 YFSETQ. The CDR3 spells CASSSLSGSQGETQYF. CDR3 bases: TGCGCCAGCAGCTCTTTAAGCGGGAGCCAAGGAGAGACCCAGTACTTC.

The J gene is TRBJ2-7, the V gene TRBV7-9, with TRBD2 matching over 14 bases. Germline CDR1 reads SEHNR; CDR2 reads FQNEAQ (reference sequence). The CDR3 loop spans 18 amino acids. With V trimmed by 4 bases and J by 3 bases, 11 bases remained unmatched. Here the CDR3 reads CASSSRLAGGESGYEQYF. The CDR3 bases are TGTGCCAGCAGCTCACGACTAGCGGGAGGGGAGTCAGGCTACGAGCAGTACTTC.

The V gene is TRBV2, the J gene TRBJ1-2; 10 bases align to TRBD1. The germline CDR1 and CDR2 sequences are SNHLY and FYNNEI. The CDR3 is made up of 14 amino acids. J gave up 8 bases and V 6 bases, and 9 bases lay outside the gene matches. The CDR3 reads CASSPPGQGQGYTF. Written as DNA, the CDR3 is TGTGCCAGCAGCCCTCCGGGACAGGGGCAGGGCTACACCTTC. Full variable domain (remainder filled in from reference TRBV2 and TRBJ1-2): EPEVTQTPSHQVTQMGQEVILRCVPISNHLYFYWYRQILGQKVEFLVSFYNNEISEKSEIFDDQFSVERPDGSNFTLKIRSTKLEDSAMYFCASSPPGQGQGYTFGSGTRLTVV.

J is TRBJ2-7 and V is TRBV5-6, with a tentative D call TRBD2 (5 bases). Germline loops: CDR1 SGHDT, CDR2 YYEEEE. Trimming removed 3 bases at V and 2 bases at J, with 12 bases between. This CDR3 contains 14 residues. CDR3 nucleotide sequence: TGTGCCAGCAGCTCCTGGGAGTACGCCTACGAGCAGTACTTC. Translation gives CASSSWEYAYEQYF.

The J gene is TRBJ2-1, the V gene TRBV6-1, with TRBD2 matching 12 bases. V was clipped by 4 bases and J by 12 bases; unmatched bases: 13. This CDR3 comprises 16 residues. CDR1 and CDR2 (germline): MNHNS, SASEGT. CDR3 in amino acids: CASSGLAGVHSQGQFF. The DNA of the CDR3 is TGTGCCAGCAGTGGACTAGCGGGAGTCCATTCCCAAGGGCAGTTCTTC.